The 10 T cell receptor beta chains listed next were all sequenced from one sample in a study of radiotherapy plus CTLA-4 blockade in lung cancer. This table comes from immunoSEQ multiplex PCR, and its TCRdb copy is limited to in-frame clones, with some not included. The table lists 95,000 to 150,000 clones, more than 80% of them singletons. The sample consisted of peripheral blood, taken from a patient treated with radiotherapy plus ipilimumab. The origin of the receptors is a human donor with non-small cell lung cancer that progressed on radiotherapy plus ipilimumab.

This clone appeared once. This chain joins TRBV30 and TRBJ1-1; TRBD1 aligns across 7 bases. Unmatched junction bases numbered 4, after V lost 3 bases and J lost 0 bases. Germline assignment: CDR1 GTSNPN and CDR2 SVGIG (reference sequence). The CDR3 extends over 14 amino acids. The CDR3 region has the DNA TGTGCCTGGAGCTTGGGACAGTTGAACACTGAAGCTTTCTTT. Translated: CAWSLGQLNTEAFF.

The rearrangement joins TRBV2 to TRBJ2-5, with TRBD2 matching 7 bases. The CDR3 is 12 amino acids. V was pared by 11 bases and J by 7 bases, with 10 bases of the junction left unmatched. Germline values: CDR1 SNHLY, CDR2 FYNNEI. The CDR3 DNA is TGTGCCGAAGCGGGACCCCCGGGGACCCAGTACTTC. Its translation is CAEAGPPGTQYF.

The CDR3 DNA sequence: TGTGCCAGCAGCGTAGAAGGAGGCACAGATACGCAGTATTTT. This sequence encodes CASSVEGGTDTQYF. This chain joins TRBV9 and TRBJ2-3; D unclear. The CDR3 has 14 residues. CDR1 is SGDLS and CDR2 is YYNGEE in the germline V gene. V lost 0 bases, J lost 1 base, and 6 bases lay in between.

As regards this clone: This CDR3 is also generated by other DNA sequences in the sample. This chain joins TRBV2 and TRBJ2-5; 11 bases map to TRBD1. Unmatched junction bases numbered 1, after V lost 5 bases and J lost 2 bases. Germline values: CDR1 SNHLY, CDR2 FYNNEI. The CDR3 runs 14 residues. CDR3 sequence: CASSRDRGQETQYF. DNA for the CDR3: TGTGCCAGCAGTCGGGACAGGGGGCAAGAGACCCAGTACTTC.

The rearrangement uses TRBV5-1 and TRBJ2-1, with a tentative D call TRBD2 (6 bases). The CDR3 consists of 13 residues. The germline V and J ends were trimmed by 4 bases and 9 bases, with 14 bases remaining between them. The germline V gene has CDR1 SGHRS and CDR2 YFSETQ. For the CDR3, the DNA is TGCGCCAGCAGCCTGGCCCTGGGGGGTGAGCAGTTCTTC. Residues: CASSLALGGEQFF.

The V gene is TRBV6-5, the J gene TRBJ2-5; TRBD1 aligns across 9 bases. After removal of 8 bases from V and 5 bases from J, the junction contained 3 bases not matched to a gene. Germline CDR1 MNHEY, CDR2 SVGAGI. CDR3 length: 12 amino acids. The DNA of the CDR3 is TGTGCCAGCGGGACAGGGCGGGAGACCCAGTACTTC. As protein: CASGTGRETQYF.

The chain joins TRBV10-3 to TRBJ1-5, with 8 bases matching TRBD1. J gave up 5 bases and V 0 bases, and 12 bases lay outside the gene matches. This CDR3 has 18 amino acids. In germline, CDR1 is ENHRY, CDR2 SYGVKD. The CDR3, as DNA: TGTGCCATCAGTGAGTCCCCGTTTCCGGCAGGGGGCGATCAGCCCCAGCATTTT. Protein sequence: CAISESPFPAGGDQPQHF.

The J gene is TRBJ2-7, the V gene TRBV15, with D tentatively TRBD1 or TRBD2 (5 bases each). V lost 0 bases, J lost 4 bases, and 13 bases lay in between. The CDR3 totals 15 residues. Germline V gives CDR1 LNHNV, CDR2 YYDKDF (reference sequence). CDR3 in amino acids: CATSRDSQGAYEQYF. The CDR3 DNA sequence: TGTGCCACCAGCAGAGATAGTCAGGGAGCATACGAGCAGTACTTC.

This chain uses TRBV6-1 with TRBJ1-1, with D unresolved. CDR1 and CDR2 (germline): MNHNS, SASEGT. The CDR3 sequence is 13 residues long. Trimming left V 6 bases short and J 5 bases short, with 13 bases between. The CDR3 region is CASRRTLSTEAFF. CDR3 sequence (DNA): TGTGCCAGCAGGCGGACCTTGTCTACTGAAGCTTTCTTT.

The CDR3 here is CASSLGQFYEQYF. CDR3 DNA: TGTGCCAGCAGCTTAGGCCAGTTCTACGAGCAGTACTTC. The V and J genes are TRBV7-6 and TRBJ2-7; D is unresolved. Germline assignment: CDR1 SGHVS and CDR2 FNYEAQ. There are 13 residues in the CDR3. With 1 base removed from V and 3 bases from J, the gap between germline ends came to 7 bases. Full variable domain (rest looked up from reference TRBV7-6 and TRBJ2-7): GAGVSQSPRYKVTKRGQDVALRCDPISGHVSLYWYRQALGQGPEFLTYFNYEAQQDKSGLPNDRFSAERPEGSISTLTIQRTEQRDSAMYRCASSLGQFYEQYFGPGTRLTVT.